This T cell receptor beta chain originates from a study of T-cell reconstitution after alpha-beta-depleted transplantation in children. Study-level points and caveats: Reportedly, roughly two months post-transplant, alpha-beta T cells arose from several hundred expanded graft clones. Surviving recipient T cells and intrathymic progenitors accounted for some patients' high TCRbeta diversity at day 60. From newly produced T cells came most of the T-cell counts and diversity one year after transplant.

This sample's TCRbeta library carried unique molecular identifier barcodes. MiXCR, run by TCRdb on the PCR reads, gives a single entry per CDR3 protein. Altogether about 180,000 distinct CDR3 sequences are present, around 10% being singletons, with the ten largest covering roughly 13%. Looked up from germline, CDR1 is MDHEN and CDR2 is SYDVKM. V was trimmed by 3 bases and J by 1 base, leaving 13 bases between them. The CDR3 loop spans 15 amino acids. Many counts were recorded for this clonotype. Antigen unknown. The clonotype was recovered from a boy aged 2-15 years with acute myeloid leukemia, due to receive a stem cell transplant. The source was PBMCs, collected before TCRalphabeta/CD19-depleted stem cell transplant. The chain combines TRBV28 with TRBJ2-7, with D possibly matching TRBD2 (6 bases). The CDR3 DNA is TGTGCCAGCAGTTTTCGGGGACTCTCTTCCTACGAGCAGTACTTC. This gives the protein CASSFRGLSSYEQYF.